This T cell receptor (beta chain) was documented in a study of CD8 T cells in Susac syndrome. RNA totalling roughly 0.45 to 1 ug underwent reverse transcription with random hexamers. One entry per CDR3 protein, called by TCRdb with MiXCR from the immunoSEQ multiplex PCR reads. The table has approximately 160,000 distinct CDR3 sequences, 90% to 97% seen once; the top ten hold approximately 0.12%. The sample was CD4+ T cells from PBMCs. This TCR was sampled from a human donor with Susac syndrome.

CDR3 nucleotides: TGCAGTGCCTCTGGGACAGGGGAGACCCAGTACTTC. Protein product: CSASGTGETQYF. V and J are TRBV20-1 and TRBJ2-5; the match to TRBD1 covers 9 bases. Unmatched junction bases numbered 4, after V lost 6 bases and J lost 5 bases. The CDR3 loop spans 12 amino acids. Germline loops: CDR1 DFQATT, CDR2 SNEGSKA (reference sequence).